The 27 T cell receptor beta chains below were found in one sample sequenced in a study of T cells in Graves' hyperthyroidism and ophthalmopathy. TCR beta CDR3 regions were amplified from RNA transcripts. TCR CDR3 underwent first-round RT-PCR with the HTBI primer set. Using its own MiXCR run on the multiplex PCR reads, TCRdb lists one record per CDR3 protein. Of about 480,000 distinct CDR3 sequences detected, less than 25% appear once; the ten largest clones hold 45% to 55%. The sample comprised blood. The receptors derive from a woman between 65 and 79 years old with Graves' ophthalmopathy.

This clonotype occurred many times. The chain links TRBV28 to TRBJ2-7; no reliable D call. Germline CDR1 reads MDHEN; CDR2 reads SYDVKM. The CDR3 is made up of 13 amino acids. Trimming took 8 bases from V and 2 from J, leaving 13 bases between them. CDR3 loop: CASERVVPYEQYF. For the CDR3, the DNA is TGTGCCAGCGAACGGGTGGTCCCCTACGAGCAGTACTTC.

This clonotype was counted a few times. The V and J genes are TRBV14 and TRBJ2-1, with D maybe TRBD1 (5 bases). This CDR3 is built from 14 residues. Trimming removed 1 base from V and 5 bases from J, with 9 bases in between. In germline, CDR1 is SGHDN, CDR2 FVKESK. The CDR3 DNA is TGTGCCAGCAGCCAAGTCCTGGGGCACAATGAGCAGTTCTTC. Its protein product is CASSQVLGHNEQFF.

This clonotype was detected ten times or more. This chain joins TRBV9 and TRBJ2-7, with 12 bases identical to TRBD2. J was trimmed by 3 bases and V by 8 bases; bases with no gene match: 6. Germline V gene sequence: CDR1 SGDLS, CDR2 YYNGEE. The CDR3 runs 14 residues. The CDR3 loop is CASSVGLAGYEQYF. Here the CDR3 DNA reads TGTGCCAGTAGTGTGGGACTAGCGGGCTACGAGCAGTACTTC.

This clonotype was observed a handful of times. This chain joins TRBV27 and TRBJ1-2, with TRBD1 matching 9 bases. The CDR3 contains 14 residues. V lost 3 bases and J lost 9; bases outside the gene matches: 8. Germline CDR1 and CDR2: MNHEY and SMNVEV (reference sequence). This chain's CDR3 is CASSLTGGTSSYTF. The CDR3 region has the DNA TGTGCCAGCAGTTTGACAGGGGGGACTTCGAGCTACACCTTC.

The chain has TRBV5-1 and TRBJ2-1; TRBD2 matches 10 bases. Losses at the gene ends were 2 bases for V and 4 bases for J; bases not matched to a gene: 3. The CDR3 runs to 15 residues. Germline assignment: CDR1 SGHRS and CDR2 YFSETQ. CDR3 nucleotides: TGCGCCAGCAGCTTAAGCGGGGGGGAATACAATGAGCAGTTCTTC. Its translation is CASSLSGGEYNEQFF. The full variable domain, in which reference TRBV5-1 and TRBJ2-1 provide the parts outside the CDR3, is KAGVTQTPRYLIKTRGQQVTLSCSPISGHRSVSWYQQTPGQGLQFLFEYFSETQRNKGNFPGRFSGRQFSNSRSEMNVSTLELGDSALYLCASSLSGGEYNEQFFGPGTRLTVL.

The V gene is TRBV18, the J gene TRBJ2-3; D possibly matches TRBD1 or TRBD2 (5 bases each). CDR3 length: 13 amino acids. With 5 bases removed from V and 6 bases from J, the gap between germline ends came to 12 bases. Germline V gene data show CDR1 as KGHSH and CDR2 as LQKENI. CDR3 residues: CASSTGPLDTQYF. The CDR3 DNA reads TGTGCCAGCTCAACGGGACCCCTGGATACGCAGTATTTT.

This clonotype appeared many times. The V call is TRBV12-5, the J call TRBJ2-3, with 8 bases identical to TRBD2. V lost 7 bases and J lost 5; bases outside the gene matches: 14. The CDR3 runs to 16 residues. Germline CDR1 and CDR2: LGHNT and FRNRAP. The CDR3 DNA reads TGTGCTAGTGCGTCCGGAAGCGGGAGATTTGGAGATACGCAGTATTTT. This translates into CASASGSGRFGDTQYF.

Ten or more counts support this clonotype. J is TRBJ2-5 and V is TRBV28; possibly TRBD2 for D (6 bases). CDR3 size: 15 residues. Trimming took off 5 bases at V and 5 bases at J, with 18 bases between the two ends. CDR1 and CDR2 (germline): MDHEN, SYDVKM. As DNA, the CDR3 is TGTGCCAGCAGTGCGAATGCCCCTAGCGTCGAGACCCAGTACTTC. Amino acids: CASSANAPSVETQYF.

In this sample, this clonotype turned up a few times. V is TRBV6-1 and J is TRBJ2-7; the match to TRBD2 covers 9 bases. V lost 10 bases to trimming and J lost 2 bases; unmatched junction nucleotides: 12. The germline gives CDR1 MNHNS, CDR2 SASEGT. The CDR3 has 15 amino acids. For the CDR3, the DNA is TGTGCCACCCTCGGGGCCAGCGGGGGGCCCTACGAGCAGTACTTC. Encoded protein: CATLGASGGPYEQYF.

The rearrangement joins TRBV20-1 to TRBJ1-5; possibly TRBD1 for D (6 bases). CDR1 is DFQATT, CDR2 SNEGSKA, per germline (reference sequence). V dropped 2 bases and J dropped 3 bases, with 20 bases sitting between them. This CDR3 is built from 17 residues. CDR3 bases: TGCAGTGCTAGACTACAAAGGGGTTGGGGGGCCAATCAGCCCCAGCATTTT. It translates to CSARLQRGWGANQPQHF.

J is TRBJ2-1 and V is TRBV20-1; possible D gene TRBD2, 5 bases. Germline V gene lookup returns CDR1 DFQATT and CDR2 SNEGSKA (reference sequence). V gave up 5 bases and J gave up 10 bases, with 15 bases separating them. This CDR3 has 12 amino acids. CDR3 sequence (DNA): TGCAGTGCTGAAAGGACTCAACCAGAGCAGTTCTTC. This codes for CSAERTQPEQFF.

V usage is TRBV6-5 and J usage is TRBJ2-4; D tentatively reads TRBD1 or TRBD2 (7 bases each). Trimming left V 4 bases short and J 6 bases short, with 13 bases between. Germline CDR1 is MNHEY and CDR2 is SVGAGI. The CDR3 extends over 14 amino acids. DNA for the CDR3: TGTGCCAGCAGTTTAACAGGGGAGGGAAACATTCAGTACTTC. Its translation is CASSLTGEGNIQYF.

The chain recombines TRBV28 with TRBJ1-5; D remains ambiguous. The CDR3 covers 14 residues. Trimming removed 2 bases from V and 0 bases from J, with 5 bases in between. The germline gives CDR1 MDHEN, CDR2 SYDVKM. This CDR3 reads CASSLKNSNQPQHF. The CDR3 DNA reads TGTGCCAGCAGTTTAAAAAATAGCAATCAGCCCCAGCATTTT.

In the case of this clonotype: A single base separates this from a much larger clone, so it may be a read error. The rearrangement links TRBV28 to TRBJ2-7; D perhaps matches TRBD2 (6 bases). The CDR3 is 15 residues long. Germline assignment: CDR1 MDHEN and CDR2 SYDVKM. The V and J ends lost 10 bases and 2 bases respectively, with 21 bases between them. DNA of the CDR3: TGTGCCAACAGCTCCTCACGGGAGTTACCCTACGAGCAGTACTTC. Its translation is CANSSSRELPYEQYF.

This clonotype has a count of ten or more. This rearrangement joins TRBV6-1 to TRBJ1-1; TRBD1 aligns across 7 bases. This CDR3 contains 15 residues. Germline CDR1 reads MNHNS; CDR2 reads SASEGT. The trim removed 4 bases at V and 8 bases at J, leaving 13 bases unmatched. Here the CDR3 DNA reads TGTGCCAGCAGTGTACAATATGACAGGGTAAACGAAGCTTTCTTT. Protein sequence: CASSVQYDRVNEAFF.

Remarks on this clonotype: A single base separates this from a much larger clone, so it may be a read error. This chain links TRBV3-1 with TRBJ1-5; D is unresolved. The CDR3 is 16 residues long. Per germline, CDR1 LGHDT and CDR2 YNNKEL (reference sequence). The chain's CDR3 is CASSQQAGSSNQPQRF. DNA for the CDR3: TGTGCCAGCAGCCAACAGGCGGGGTCGAGCAATCAGCCCCAGCGTTTT.

This clonotype was picked up many times. The CDR3 nucleotides read TGTGCCAGCAGCTTAAATCGTGGGGGTGAGCAGTTCTTC. Protein: CASSLNRGGEQFF. This chain uses TRBV7-3 with TRBJ2-1, with D tentatively TRBD1 or TRBD2 (5 bases each). Trimming took 1 base from V and 9 from J, leaving 10 bases between them. CDR1 is SGHTA, CDR2 FQGTGA, per germline. There are 13 residues in the CDR3.

The chain employs TRBV19 and TRBJ1-2; 7 positions agree with TRBD1. Germline loops: CDR1 LNHDA, CDR2 SQIVND (reference sequence). The V and J ends lost 8 bases and 4 bases, in that order; junction bases with no gene match: 13. The CDR3 contains 15 residues. This CDR3 reads CASQPHQQGSYGYTF. In nucleotides, the CDR3 is TGTGCCAGTCAACCACACCAACAGGGGTCCTATGGCTACACCTTC.

This clonotype was detected a few times. The chain carries TRBV7-2 and TRBJ1-5; D unresolved. Germline V gives CDR1 SGHTA, CDR2 FQGNSA. The CDR3 totals 15 residues. Trimming shortened V by 0 bases and J by 3 bases, and 9 bases separated the two germline ends. The CDR3 nucleotides are TGTGCCAGCAGCTTAGCAGGAGCCTTCAATCAGCCCCAGCATTTT. Translating it yields CASSLAGAFNQPQHF.

This clonotype has more than one count but fewer than ten. This chain connects TRBV27 to TRBJ1-1, with 10 bases aligning to TRBD1. The CDR3 covers 18 residues. From germline, CDR1 is MNHEY and CDR2 SMNVEV (reference sequence). The J segment lost 1 base and the V segment lost 0 bases, leaving 8 bases of the junction unmatched. This chain's CDR3 is CASSLSLGQGSGNTEAFF. The CDR3 nucleotides are TGTGCCAGCAGTTTATCGCTGGGACAGGGGAGTGGGAACACTGAAGCTTTCTTT.

The chain joins TRBV28 to TRBJ1-4; a weak D match, TRBD1 (5 bases). This CDR3 is 15 amino acids long. V dropped 5 bases and J dropped 5 bases, with 15 bases sitting between them. The germline V gene encodes CDR1 MDHEN and CDR2 SYDVKM. CDR3 loop: CASSVLRGRNEKLFF. The DNA of the CDR3 is TGTGCCAGCAGTGTTTTGAGGGGCCGGAATGAAAAACTGTTTTTT.

This clonotype was observed a few times. The chain couples TRBV5-1 to TRBJ2-1, with TRBD2 matching over 13 bases. Trimming took 5 bases from V and 6 from J; bases not matched to a gene: 14. The CDR3 consists of 18 residues. CDR1 is SGHRS, CDR2 YFSETQ, per germline. Written as DNA, the CDR3 is TGCGCCAGCAGTTTCTACTCCGGGACTAGCGGGATACTCAATGAGCAGTTCTTC. It encodes CASSFYSGTSGILNEQFF.

CDR3 protein: CSVDRGNEQFF. The DNA for the CDR3 is TGCAGCGTGGACAGGGGAAATGAGCAGTTCTTC. V usage is TRBV29-1 and J usage is TRBJ2-1; 9 nucleotides line up with TRBD1. V was clipped by 6 bases and J by 7 bases; unmatched bases: 1. Germline V lookup: CDR1 SQVTM, CDR2 ANQGSEA. The CDR3 covers 11 residues.

This chain uses TRBV7-6 with TRBJ1-3; D call uncertain. This CDR3 is 15 amino acids long. Trimming took off 3 bases at V and 0 bases at J, with 9 bases between the two ends. Per germline, CDR1 SGHVS and CDR2 FNYEAQ. CDR3 DNA sequence: TGTGCCAGCAGCTTTGGACGGGACTCTGGAAACACCATATATTTT. This codes for CASSFGRDSGNTIYF. The whole variable domain, remainder taken from reference TRBV7-6 and TRBJ1-3, is GAGVSQSPRYKVTKRGQDVALRCDPISGHVSLYWYRQALGQGPEFLTYFNYEAQQDKSGLPNDRFSAERPEGSISTLTIQRTEQRDSAMYRCASSFGRDSGNTIYFGEGSWLTVV.

The table lists this clonotype with many counts. The gene calls are TRBV6-1 and TRBJ1-5; no definite D call. V was trimmed by 8 bases and J by 4 bases, leaving 15 bases between them. The CDR3 is 14 residues long. Germline lookup yields CDR1 MNHNS and CDR2 SASEGT. The CDR3 DNA reads as TGTGCCAGCGGCCGCGGCTCTGGGAATCAGCCCCAGCATTTT. Protein sequence: CASGRGSGNQPQHF.

This clonotype was seen repeatedly, ten times or more. The V call is TRBV12-3 or TRBV12-4, the J call TRBJ2-3, with D possibly being TRBD2 (5 bases). The CDR3 is 15 residues long. Trimming left V 1 base short and J 1 base short, with 9 bases between. The CDR3 DNA reads as TGTGCCAGCAGTTTAGACAAAGCGGGCACAGATACGCAGTATTTT. Translating gives CASSLDKAGTDTQYF.

The rearrangement uses TRBV5-1 and TRBJ1-5, with D maybe TRBD1 (5 bases). V was shortened by 0 bases and J by 2 bases, with 15 bases between the two germline ends. The germline V gene has CDR1 SGHRS and CDR2 YFSETQ. The CDR3 loop spans 17 amino acids. CDR3 sequence: CASSLGVGGIGNQPQHF. DNA of the CDR3: TGCGCCAGCAGCTTGGGTGTTGGGGGGATCGGCAATCAGCCCCAGCATTTT.